What follows are 23 T cell receptor beta chains derived from one specimen sequenced in a study of cytomegalovirus exposure and HLA in healthy donors. Assay: immunoSEQ multiplex PCR; the TCRdb copy retains only in-frame clones and omits some. The table has some 140,000 clones, approximately 87% seen once. Sequencing was carried out using PBMCs. These receptor sequences come from a man aged 18 to 29 in good health and CMV-seronegative.

The genes are TRBV18 and TRBJ2-2; D might be TRBD2 (6 bases). The germline V and J ends were trimmed by 5 bases and 1 base, with 17 bases remaining between them. The CDR3 has 17 amino acids. Per germline, CDR1 KGHSH and CDR2 LQKENI. This CDR3 is CASSAQEGWQNTGELFF. Written as DNA, the CDR3 is TGTGCCAGCTCAGCCCAGGAGGGATGGCAGAACACCGGGGAGCTGTTTTTT.

The rearrangement links TRBV6-5 to TRBJ1-2, with 8 bases that match TRBD1. Germline assignment: CDR1 MNHEY and CDR2 SVGAGI. This CDR3 spans 15 amino acids. With 4 bases clipped from V and 6 bases from J, the junction kept 10 bases outside the gene matches. DNA of the CDR3: TGTGCCAGCAGTTCTCAGGACAGGGCTGGTGATGGCTACACCTTC. This gives the protein CASSSQDRAGDGYTF.

The rearrangement uses TRBV30 and TRBJ2-1; 9 bases fit TRBD2. V was pared by 0 bases and J by 4 bases, with 4 bases of the junction left unmatched. Per the germline V gene, CDR1 is GTSNPN and CDR2 is SVGIG (reference sequence). This CDR3 is built from 15 residues. The CDR3, as DNA: TGTGCCTGGAGTGTAATGGCGGGAGGGTACAATGAGCAGTTCTTC. Translation: CAWSVMAGGYNEQFF.

This clone was recorded once. The CDR3 DNA follows: TGTGCCAGCAGCTTGGTCGGGGGGCTTCAGCAGTACTTC. Translating it yields CASSLVGGLQQYF. The gene calls are TRBV7-9 and TRBJ2-7, with D perhaps matching TRBD2 (7 bases). Germline CDR1 is SEHNR and CDR2 is FQNEAQ (reference sequence). The CDR3 consists of 13 residues. The V and J ends lost 3 bases and 8 bases respectively, with 14 bases between them.

This chain uses TRBV7-6 with TRBJ1-2; perhaps TRBD1 as D (6 bases). CDR1 is SGHVS and CDR2 is FNYEAQ in the germline V gene. V lost 5 bases and J 8 bases, leaving 12 bases between the germline ends. This CDR3 has 12 residues. The chain's CDR3 is CASSTTGWGYTF. The CDR3, as DNA: TGTGCCAGCAGCACCACAGGGTGGGGCTACACCTTC.

The chain joins TRBV28 to TRBJ1-5; D not certain. The CDR3 has 15 amino acids. V was trimmed by 3 bases and J by 4 bases, leaving 13 bases between them. From germline, CDR1 is MDHEN and CDR2 SYDVKM. The CDR3 nucleotides read TGTGCCAGCAGTTTGGCCGGATTAGCAAATCAGCCCCAGCATTTT. It yields the protein CASSLAGLANQPQHF.

The chain combines TRBV27 with TRBJ1-1; D gene ambiguous. The CDR3 contains 14 residues. V gave up 3 bases and J gave up 2 bases, with 10 bases separating them. The germline CDR1 and CDR2 sequences are MNHEY and SMNVEV (reference sequence). The CDR3 spells CASSFSVTNTEAFF. In DNA form, the CDR3 reads TGTGCCAGCAGTTTTTCGGTTACTAACACTGAAGCTTTCTTT.

The chain carries TRBV6-5 and TRBJ1-6; D remains unclear. The ends were cut back, 6 bases at V and 7 bases at J, with 7 bases in the middle. The germline V gene has CDR1 MNHEY and CDR2 SVGAGI. The CDR3 is made up of 12 amino acids. In nucleotides, the CDR3 is TGTGCCAGCAGGCAGTACAATTCACCCCTCCACTTT. Protein product: CASRQYNSPLHF.

This clone was detected a few times. This chain connects TRBV19 to TRBJ2-1, with a weak D call TRBD2 (6 bases). CDR3 length equals 14 residues. The germline gives CDR1 LNHDA, CDR2 SQIVND (reference sequence). Deletions cut 4 bases from V and 3 bases from J, with 10 bases between. This chain's CDR3 is CASSTSEGYNEQFF. Here the CDR3 DNA reads TGTGCCAGTAGTACTAGCGAGGGCTACAATGAGCAGTTCTTC.

The chain is built from TRBV7-6 and TRBJ2-2; D not resolved. V lost 4 bases and J lost 1, with 13 bases in between. CDR1 is SGHVS and CDR2 is FNYEAQ in the germline V gene. The CDR3 has 16 residues. The CDR3 DNA reads as TGTGCCAGCAGCTCCTTTTTAGGCGGGAACACCGGGGAGCTGTTTTTT. Its translation: CASSSFLGGNTGELFF.

The chain recombines TRBV5-1 with TRBJ2-1; 12 nucleotides agree with TRBD2. CDR1 is SGHRS, CDR2 YFSETQ, per germline. The CDR3 contains 15 residues. The J segment lost 8 bases and the V segment lost 0 bases, leaving 3 bases of the junction unmatched. CDR3 amino acids: CASSLVASGRDEQFF. CDR3 coding DNA: TGCGCCAGCAGCTTGGTTGCTAGCGGGAGGGATGAGCAGTTCTTC.

This clone was seen just once. V and J are TRBV4-1 and TRBJ1-2, with TRBD1 matching over 10 bases. Germline-derived CDR1 and CDR2 are MGHRA and YSYEKL. The J segment lost 8 bases and the V segment lost 0 bases, leaving 6 bases of the junction unmatched. The length of the CDR3 is 15 residues. The CDR3 region is CASSQERQGARGYTF. Written as DNA, the CDR3 is TGCGCCAGCAGCCAAGAGAGACAGGGGGCTCGGGGCTACACCTTC.

V gene TRBV5-6 combines with J gene TRBJ2-5; D perhaps matches TRBD1 (5 bases). Germline CDR1 reads SGHDT; CDR2 reads YYEEEE. The CDR3 has 14 amino acids. V lost 4 bases and J lost 5, with 15 bases in between. The CDR3 here is CASSGLDRIETQYF. The CDR3 coding sequence is TGTGCCAGCAGCGGATTAGACAGAATCGAGACCCAGTACTTC.

The chain carries TRBV18 and TRBJ2-7, with a tentative D call TRBD1 (6 bases). This CDR3 is 14 amino acids long. CDR1 KGHSH and CDR2 LQKENI come from the germline V gene. V lost 3 bases and J lost 3, with 12 bases in between. The CDR3 reads CASSPGTQIYEQYF. The CDR3 bases are TGTGCCAGCTCACCCGGGACACAAATCTACGAGCAGTACTTC. The full variable domain, in which reference TRBV18 and TRBJ2-7 provide the parts outside the CDR3, is NAGVMQNPRHLVRRRGQEARLRCSPMKGHSHVYWYRQLPEEGLKFMVYLQKENIIDESGMPKERFSAEFPKEGPSILRIQQVVRGDSAAYFCASSPGTQIYEQYFGPGTRLTVT.

The rearrangement uses TRBV25-1 and TRBJ1-3; possible D gene TRBD1, 6 bases. The germline CDR1 and CDR2 sequences are MGHDK and SYGVNS. The CDR3 consists of 16 residues. The V gene lost 3 bases and the J gene lost 0 bases, with 12 bases spanning the gap. The chain's CDR3 is CASSDNTGSSGNTIYF. DNA for the CDR3: TGTGCCAGCAGTGATAATACAGGGAGCTCTGGAAACACCATATATTTT. The whole variable domain, filled in from reference TRBV25-1 and TRBJ1-3, reads EADIYQTPRYLVIGTGKKITLECSQTMGHDKMYWYQQDPGMELHLIHYSYGVNSTEKGDLSSESTVSRIRTEHFPLTLESARPSHTSQYLCASSDNTGSSGNTIYFGEGSWLTVV.

This clone has only one observation. The chain joins TRBV5-6 to TRBJ2-1, with 9 bases identical to TRBD1. Germline CDR1 reads SGHDT; CDR2 reads YYEEEE. Trimming removed 0 bases from V and 7 bases from J; junction bases left unmatched: 8. There are 16 residues in the CDR3. The CDR3 loop is CASSLAGTGFGNEQFF. In DNA form, the CDR3 reads TGTGCCAGCAGCTTGGCCGGGACAGGGTTTGGGAATGAGCAGTTCTTC.

The J gene is TRBJ1-3, the V gene TRBV30; the D is unclear. V was pared by 0 bases and J by 2 bases, with 5 bases between. CDR3 length: 13 amino acids. Germline V lookup: CDR1 GTSNPN, CDR2 SVGIG (reference sequence). As DNA, the CDR3 is TGTGCCTGGAGTGTACACACTGGAAACACCATATATTTT. Its protein is CAWSVHTGNTIYF.

The chain carries TRBV5-6 and TRBJ1-1; D ambiguous. Germline CDR1 reads SGHDT; CDR2 reads YYEEEE. V was shortened by 1 base and J by 1 base, with 8 bases between the two germline ends. This CDR3 spans 14 amino acids. Here the CDR3 reads CASSLFTGNTEAFF. CDR3 sequence (DNA): TGTGCCAGCAGCTTGTTTACGGGGAACACTGAAGCTTTCTTT.

This chain uses TRBV27 with TRBJ1-1, with unresolved D. CDR1 is MNHEY and CDR2 is SMNVEV in the germline V gene (reference sequence). CDR3 size: 14 residues. V was shortened by 1 base and J by 3 bases, with 9 bases between the two germline ends. CDR3 bases: TGTGCCAGCAGTTTATTTGCCGAGGACACTGAAGCTTTCTTT. This sequence encodes CASSLFAEDTEAFF.

The rearrangement uses TRBV15 and TRBJ2-3; 10 bases map to TRBD2. Germline CDR1 is LNHNV and CDR2 is YYDKDF (reference sequence). The CDR3 consists of 24 residues. V lost 0 bases and J lost 5; bases outside the gene matches: 29. CDR3 in DNA: TGTGCCACCAGCAGAGATTGGGGTGTTGGGCTAGCGGGAGAATCGGTCTTCATGGGAGATACGCAGTATTTT. This translates into CATSRDWGVGLAGESVFMGDTQYF.

This chain uses TRBV6-1 with TRBJ2-3, with TRBD2 matching 10 bases. The CDR3 is 15 amino acids. In germline, CDR1 is MNHNS, CDR2 SASEGT. The V gene end was trimmed by 4 bases and the J gene end by 1 base; junction bases not matched to a gene: 2. CDR3 protein: CASSVLAGGTDTQYF. CDR3 coding DNA: TGTGCCAGCAGTGTCCTAGCGGGGGGCACAGATACGCAGTATTTT.

V and J are TRBV4-1 and TRBJ2-5; 7 positions agree with TRBD1. This CDR3 has 17 amino acids. From germline, CDR1 is MGHRA and CDR2 YSYEKL. V trimming: 0 bases; J trimming: 5 bases; junction bases outside the gene matches: 12. CDR3 protein: CASSQDVTGFRQETQYF. The CDR3 nucleotides read TGCGCCAGCAGCCAAGACGTGACAGGGTTTAGACAGGAGACCCAGTACTTC.

This chain joins TRBV28 and TRBJ1-5, with 7 bases aligning to TRBD1. V gave up 1 base and J gave up 1 base; unmatched junction bases: 1. The CDR3 has 15 residues. Per the germline V gene, CDR1 is MDHEN and CDR2 is SYDVKM. CDR3 in DNA: TGTGCCAGCAGTTTATCAGGGGGGAGCAATCAGCCCCAGCATTTT. This sequence encodes CASSLSGGSNQPQHF. The full variable domain, its missing parts supplied by reference TRBV28 and TRBJ1-5, is DVKVTQSSRYLVKRTGEKVFLECVQDMDHENMFWYRQDPGLGLRLIYFSYDVKMKEKGDIPEGYSVSREKKERFSLILESASTNQTSMYLCASSLSGGSNQPQHFGDGTRLSIL.